This T cell receptor (beta chain) appears in the sequencing data of a study of control samples from healthy donors and cancer patients. The data were produced by immunoSEQ multiplex PCR, yet TCRdb's version contains in-frame clones alone and is incomplete. The sample lists approximately 150,000 clones, approximately 92% occurring once. Germline-derived CDR1 and CDR2 are MNHEY and SMNVEV (reference sequence). The CDR3 is made up of 13 amino acids. V was cut by 3 bases and J by 7 bases, with 10 bases left in between. The sequenced sample was blood. The chain uses TRBV27 and TRBJ2-1; D may be TRBD2 (5 bases). The source of this sequence is a man younger than 40 in good health. The CDR3 here is CASSLVEGNEQFF. CDR3 DNA sequence: TGTGCCAGCAGTTTGGTAGAGGGTAATGAGCAGTTCTTC.